The 14 T cell receptor beta chains given below trace back to one sample, sequenced in a study of blood T cell repertoires in COVID-19. This table comes from immunoSEQ multiplex PCR, and its TCRdb copy is limited to in-frame clones, with some not included. The sample lists around 260,000 clones, roughly 85% seen once, with roughly 14% in the top ten. What was sequenced was peripheral blood. The receptors originated from a human donor in a cohort sampled during active COVID-19.

The chain joins TRBV12-3 or TRBV12-4 to TRBJ2-1; D remains unclear. The V end lost 3 bases, the J end lost 6 bases, and 3 bases lay between the germline ends. The CDR3 has 11 residues. The CDR3 DNA follows: TGTGCCAGCAGTTTTATCAATGAGCAGTTCTTC. This translates into CASSFINEQFF.

V is TRBV6-4 and J is TRBJ2-1; 7 bases are shared with TRBD2. From germline, CDR1 is MRHNA and CDR2 SNTAGT. The CDR3 runs 15 residues. V was pared by 0 bases and J by 7 bases, with 6 bases of the junction left unmatched. The CDR3 region is CASSDSWRERNEQFF. DNA for the CDR3: TGTGCCAGCAGTGACTCGTGGCGGGAGAGGAATGAGCAGTTCTTC.

This clone has only a few counts. The chain couples TRBV4-1 to TRBJ1-5; D is possibly TRBD1 (6 bases). This CDR3 contains 18 residues. The V end lost 3 bases, the J end lost 6 bases, and 24 bases lay between the germline ends. Germline loops: CDR1 MGHRA, CDR2 YSYEKL. CDR3 loop: CASSQDSTGPWEGQPQHF. The DNA for the CDR3 is TGCGCCAGCAGCCAGGACTCGACAGGACCATGGGAAGGTCAGCCCCAGCATTTT.

The chain links TRBV23-1 to TRBJ2-1; the match to TRBD2 covers 12 bases. TRBV23-1 is filed as an ORF, its function uncertain. The CDR3 is 23 residues long. Germline trimming cut 2 bases from V and 0 bases from J; bases unmatched to any gene: 20. The CDR3 nucleotides read TGCGCCAGCAGTCAACGCCCGTCGAGGACTAGCGGGATCATGGGGAACTCCTACAATGAGCAGTTCTTC. Encoded protein: CASSQRPSRTSGIMGNSYNEQFF.

This clone has a handful of counts. The V call is TRBV20-1, the J call TRBJ1-2, with D possibly being TRBD1 (5 bases). CDR3 length: 11 residues. Germline CDR1 reads DFQATT; CDR2 reads SNEGSKA (reference sequence). The germline V and J ends were trimmed by 6 bases and 6 bases, with 11 bases remaining between them. CDR3 DNA sequence: TGCAGTGCCCTGGGGGGGGATGGCTACACCTTC. Encoded protein: CSALGGDGYTF.

J is TRBJ2-7 and V is TRBV5-1; TRBD2 agrees at 9 bases. Germline trimming cut 6 bases from V and 4 bases from J; bases unmatched to any gene: 5. CDR3 length: 13 amino acids. Per germline, CDR1 SGHRS and CDR2 YFSETQ. The CDR3 protein is CASTPSGKYEQYF. For the CDR3, the DNA is TGCGCCAGCACTCCTAGCGGGAAGTACGAGCAGTACTTC.

The CDR3 region has the DNA TGTGCCAGCAGCTTTGAGCGTGGTTACGAGCAGTACTTC. Protein product: CASSFERGYEQYF. V usage is TRBV7-2 and J usage is TRBJ2-7; D gene uncertain. The germline V gene encodes CDR1 SGHTA and CDR2 FQGNSA. The CDR3 extends over 13 amino acids. The V end lost 3 bases, the J end lost 4 bases, and 10 bases lay between the germline ends.

The CDR3 DNA reads TGTGCCAGCTCACCACCTCTGGGCGAGAACCGGCAAGAGACCCAGTACTTC. It yields the protein CASSPPLGENRQETQYF. V and J are TRBV18 and TRBJ2-5; no clear D gene. CDR3 length: 17 residues. V was cut by 0 bases and J by 2 bases, with 16 bases left in between. Germline-derived CDR1 and CDR2 are KGHSH and LQKENI. Complete variable domain (other parts from reference TRBV18 and TRBJ2-5): NAGVMQNPRHLVRRRGQEARLRCSPMKGHSHVYWYRQLPEEGLKFMVYLQKENIIDESGMPKERFSAEFPKEGPSILRIQQVVRGDSAAYFCASSPPLGENRQETQYFGPGTRLLVL.

The chain is built from TRBV18 and TRBJ2-3; 8 nucleotides align to TRBD2. CDR1 KGHSH and CDR2 LQKENI come from the germline V gene. The CDR3 consists of 15 residues. V shed 6 bases and J 6 bases; nucleotides not matched to a gene: 11. The CDR3 here is CASSRGGPPEDTQYF. The CDR3 DNA follows: TGTGCCAGCTCCCGGGGGGGGCCACCTGAGGATACGCAGTATTTT.

This sequence joins TRBV19 and TRBJ2-5; 8 nucleotides agree with TRBD2. Germline CDR1 and CDR2: LNHDA and SQIVND (reference sequence). This CDR3 has 16 amino acids. Trimming removed 4 bases from V and 2 bases from J; junction bases left unmatched: 9. The CDR3 DNA reads TGTGCCAGTAGTAAACATCACGGCGGGGGGCAAGAGACCCAGTACTTC. Protein sequence: CASSKHHGGGQETQYF.

The rearrangement joins TRBV7-6 to TRBJ1-5, with TRBD1 matching over 7 bases. V lost 5 bases, J lost 4 bases, and 8 bases stayed unmatched. CDR3 size: 15 residues. Germline V gene sequence: CDR1 SGHVS, CDR2 FNYEAQ. This CDR3 reads CASSPRDSGNQPQHF. The CDR3 bases are TGTGCCAGCAGCCCCCGGGACAGCGGGAATCAGCCCCAGCATTTT. The complete variable domain, with remaining parts taken from reference TRBV7-6 and TRBJ1-5, reads GAGVSQSPRYKVTKRGQDVALRCDPISGHVSLYWYRQALGQGPEFLTYFNYEAQQDKSGLPNDRFSAERPEGSISTLTIQRTEQRDSAMYRCASSPRDSGNQPQHFGDGTRLSIL.

V and J are TRBV5-5 and TRBJ2-7, with 7 bases matching TRBD2. Germline V lookup: CDR1 SGHKS, CDR2 YYEKEE (reference sequence). CDR3 length equals 13 residues. J gave up 4 bases and V 4 bases, and 5 bases lay outside the gene matches. The CDR3 DNA follows: TGTGCCAGCAGCCGAGTTAGCGGGTACGAGCAGTACTTC. Residues: CASSRVSGYEQYF.

This clone occurred once. This chain joins TRBV12-3 or TRBV12-4 and TRBJ1-2; TRBD1 matches 8 bases. The ends lost 3 bases at V and 7 bases at J; junction bases unmatched: 4. This CDR3 is 13 amino acids long. This chain's CDR3 is CASSFGQGAGYTF. CDR3 DNA sequence: TGTGCCAGCAGTTTTGGACAGGGCGCTGGCTACACCTTC.

The chain has TRBV11-2 and TRBJ2-7, with TRBD1 as a possible D gene (6 bases). The germline V gene has CDR1 SGHAT and CDR2 FQNNGV. The CDR3 runs to 11 residues. Trimming stripped 6 bases from V and 7 bases from J, with 10 bases between. For the CDR3, the DNA is TGTGCCAGCAGGCAGGGGATAGAGCAGTACTTC. It specifies CASRQGIEQYF.